This T cell receptor beta chain stems from a study of blood T cell repertoires in COVID-19. About the research overall: T cells, B-cell-depleted T cells, or PBMCs supplied cDNA or gDNA.

Clones were sequenced by immunoSEQ multiplex PCR, and TCRdb holds only the in-frame ones, with some missing. The table shows over 250,000 clones, with about 87% occurring only once. Material for sequencing was peripheral blood. This sequence originates from a woman aged 50 to 60 with acute or convalescent COVID-19.

CDR3 region: CATSRARDTIYF. The CDR3 nucleotides are TGTGCCACCAGCAGAGCCAGGGACACCATATATTTT. The chain recombines TRBV15 with TRBJ1-3, with a possible D match to TRBD1 (5 bases). The germline CDR1 and CDR2 sequences are LNHNV and YYDKDF (reference sequence). There are 12 residues in the CDR3. The ends were cut back, 1 base at V and 8 bases at J, with 6 bases in the middle.